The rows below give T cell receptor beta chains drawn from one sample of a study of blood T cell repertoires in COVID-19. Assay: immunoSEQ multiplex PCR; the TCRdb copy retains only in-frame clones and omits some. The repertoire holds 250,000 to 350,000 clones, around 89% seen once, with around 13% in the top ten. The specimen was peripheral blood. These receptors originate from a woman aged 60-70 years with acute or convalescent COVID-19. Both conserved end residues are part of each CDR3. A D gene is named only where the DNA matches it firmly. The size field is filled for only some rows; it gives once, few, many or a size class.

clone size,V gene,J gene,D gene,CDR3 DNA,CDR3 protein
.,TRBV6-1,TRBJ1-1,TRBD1,TGTGCCAGCAGTGATATACAGGGGACTGAAGCTTTCTTT,CASSDIQGTEAFF
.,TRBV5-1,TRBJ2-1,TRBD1,TGCGCCAGCAGGTATGTCCCGGGACAGGGGAATGAGCAGTTCTTC,CASRYVPGQGNEQFF
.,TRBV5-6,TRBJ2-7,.,TGTGCCAGCAGCTACCTTGAGGGGGCCTACGAGCAGTACTTC,CASSYLEGAYEQYF
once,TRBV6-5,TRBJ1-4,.,TGTGCCAGCAGTTACCTCAGGGTCTCGGTGGAAAAACTGTTTTTT,CASSYLRVSVEKLFF
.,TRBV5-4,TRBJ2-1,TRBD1,TGTGCCAGCAGCTCGGGACAGGGACTATACAATGAGCAGTTCTTC,CASSSGQGLYNEQFF
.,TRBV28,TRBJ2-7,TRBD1,TGTGCCAGCAGCCTGTTGGGAGGGTGGGGACAGGGGGAAGGGCAGTACTTC,CASSLLGGWGQGEGQYF
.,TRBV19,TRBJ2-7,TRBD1,TGTGCCAGTAGTATAAAAGCTGTACAGGGGGAAGTCGAGCAGTACTTC,CASSIKAVQGEVEQYF
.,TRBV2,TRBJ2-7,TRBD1,TGTGCCAGCAGTAAGCCGACAGGGAGACTGGACGAGCAGTACTTC,CASSKPTGRLDEQYF
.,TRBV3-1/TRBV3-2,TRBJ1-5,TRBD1,TGTGCCAGCAGCACAAACCAGGGGGCTTCTCAGCCCCAGCATTTT,CASSTNQGASQPQHF
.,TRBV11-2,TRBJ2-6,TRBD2,TGTGCCAGCAGCTTACGGGCGGGAGGCCCATCTGGGGCCAACGTCCTGACTTTC,CASSLRAGGPSGANVLTF
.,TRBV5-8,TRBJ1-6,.,TGTGCCAGCAGCCTGGACGACGGAGGGCTCTATAATTCACCCCTCCACTTT,CASSLDDGGLYNSPLHF
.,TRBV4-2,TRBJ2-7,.,TGTGCCAGCAGCCAAGAACGCGAGCTTACCTACGAGCAGTACTTC,CASSQERELTYEQYF
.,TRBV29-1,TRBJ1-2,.,TGCAGCGTTGAAGCTTACCAGACAGGCACCTATGGCTACACCTTC,CSVEAYQTGTYGYTF
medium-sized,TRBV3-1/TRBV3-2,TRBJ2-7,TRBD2,TGTGCCAGCAGCCCGCCCTGGCGGGAGTCTTCGTACGAGCAGTACTTC,CASSPPWRESSYEQYF
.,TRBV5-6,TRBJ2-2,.,TGTGCCAGCAGCACGCGAGGGGGTGCCGGGGAGCTGTTTTTT,CASSTRGGAGELFF
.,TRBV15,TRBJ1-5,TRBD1,TGTGCCACCAGCCAGACAGGGTTTAATCAGCCCCAGCATTTT,CATSQTGFNQPQHF
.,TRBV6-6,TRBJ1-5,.,TGTGCCAGCACCCTATATAGCAATCAGCCCCAGCATTTT,CASTLYSNQPQHF
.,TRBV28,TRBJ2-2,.,TGTGCCGGCCGCCGGGGTGGGTCCACCGGGGAGCTGTTTTTT,CAGRRGGSTGELFF
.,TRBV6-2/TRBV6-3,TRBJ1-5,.,TGTGCCAGCAGCCAATCCCAGGGTTGGCCCCAGCATTTT,CASSQSQGWPQHF
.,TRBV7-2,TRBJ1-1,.,TGTGCCAGCAGCTTACCGGGGAACACTGAAGCTTTCTTT,CASSLPGNTEAFF
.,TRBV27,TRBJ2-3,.,TGTGCCAGCAGTCCCCTGACAGGTACGGGGACAGATACGCAGTATTTT,CASSPLTGTGTDTQYF